A single sample is the source of the 23 T cell receptor beta chains below, sequenced in a study of T cell clonotyping in hematopoietic cell transplantation. Time point reported: recipient sample about 28 days before transplant, after cytoreduction. Profiled with immunoSEQ multiplex PCR; TCRdb holds only in-frame clones, not every one. The table shows about 49,000 clones, with 65% to 90% occurring only once. Material: peripheral blood mononuclear cells, obtained before stem cell transplant. Every receptor here comes from a man aged 60 to 69 with biphenotypic leukemia. Some clones in this sample may be carry-over from other donors' samples.

This clone was counted between two and nine times. The chain joins TRBV19 to TRBJ2-6; D is uncertain. The CDR3 contains 13 residues. V shed 3 bases and J shed 3 bases, with 3 bases lying between them. Germline V lookup: CDR1 LNHDA, CDR2 SQIVND (reference sequence). CDR3 in DNA: TGTGCCAGTAGTATGCGTGGGGCCAACGTCCTGACTTTC. Translation: CASSMRGANVLTF.

V is TRBV6-1 and J is TRBJ1-2; no firm D call. Per the germline V gene, CDR1 is MNHNS and CDR2 is SASEGT. V gave up 2 bases and J gave up 6 bases, with 7 bases separating them. This CDR3 is built from 12 residues. CDR3 sequence (DNA): TGTGCCAGCAGTGAAAGCGGTGATGGCTACACCTTC. As protein: CASSESGDGYTF.

This chain connects TRBV30 to TRBJ1-5; D gene ambiguous. The V gene's germline CDR1 is GTSNPN and CDR2 SVGIG (reference sequence). The ends were cut back, 1 base at V and 1 base at J, with 5 bases in the middle. The CDR3 is 13 amino acids. Here the CDR3 reads CAWSGVSNQPQHF. The DNA for the CDR3 is TGTGCCTGGAGTGGAGTGAGCAATCAGCCCCAGCATTTT.

CDR3 region: CASGTGPGANVLTF. For the CDR3, the DNA is TGTGCCAGTGGCACAGGGCCTGGGGCCAACGTCCTGACTTTC. The chain has TRBV19 and TRBJ2-6; tentatively, D is TRBD1 (6 bases). The CDR3 extends over 14 amino acids. Germline V gives CDR1 LNHDA, CDR2 SQIVND (reference sequence). V was shortened by 8 bases and J by 2 bases, with 10 bases between the two germline ends.

The rearrangement uses TRBV7-3 and TRBJ1-1; possibly TRBD1 for D (5 bases). The V and J ends lost 5 bases and 7 bases respectively, with 14 bases between them. Germline loops: CDR1 SGHTA, CDR2 FQGTGA. This CDR3 region has 13 residues. DNA of the CDR3: TGTGCCAGCAGCCCCAACGGGGGTGGTGAAGCTTTCTTT. This gives the protein CASSPNGGGEAFF.

The rearrangement links TRBV6-1 to TRBJ1-5, with D possibly being TRBD1 (6 bases). V dropped 0 bases and J dropped 0 bases, with 12 bases sitting between them. The germline V gene encodes CDR1 MNHNS and CDR2 SASEGT. The CDR3 is 17 residues long. This CDR3 is CASSEAGAENSNQPQHF. CDR3 bases: TGTGCCAGCAGTGAAGCGGGGGCAGAGAATAGCAATCAGCCCCAGCATTTT.

The rearrangement uses TRBV21-1 and TRBJ1-1. TRBV21-1 is designated a pseudogene. The CDR3 extends over 12 amino acids. The CDR3 nucleotides read TGTGCCAGCAGCAAAATAGCTTCTGAAGCTTTCTTT. Encoded protein: CASSKIASEAFF.

This chain uses TRBV11-2 with TRBJ2-7; D is ambiguous. Looked up from germline, CDR1 is SGHAT and CDR2 is FQNNGV. Trimming shortened V by 4 bases and J by 3 bases, and 19 bases separated the two germline ends. The length of the CDR3 is 16 residues. CDR3 amino acids: CASSSYSRRTYYEQYF. The CDR3, as DNA: TGTGCCAGCAGCTCCTACTCGCGTAGAACATACTACGAGCAGTACTTC.

CDR3 nucleotides: TGTGCCAGCAGTGAAGGGGGGGTGAATGCGGATGAAGCTTTCTTT. It codes for CASSEGGVNADEAFF. This rearrangement joins TRBV2 to TRBJ1-1, with D perhaps matching TRBD1 (5 bases). Trimming cost V 1 base and J 7 bases, with 16 bases left between them. Looked up from germline, CDR1 is SNHLY and CDR2 is FYNNEI. The CDR3 totals 15 residues.

This clone was seen a few times. This rearrangement joins TRBV4-3 to TRBJ2-7; D unresolved. CDR1 LGHNA and CDR2 YSLEER come from the germline V gene. Trimming cost V 0 bases and J 0 bases, with 9 bases left between them. The CDR3 consists of 15 residues. Written as DNA, the CDR3 is TGCGCCAGCAGCCAAGATTTGCGGACCTCCTACGAGCAGTACTTC. Translating it yields CASSQDLRTSYEQYF.

V and J are TRBV18 and TRBJ1-4; 7 bases align to TRBD1. The CDR3 runs to 15 residues. Germline V gives CDR1 KGHSH, CDR2 LQKENI. Losses at the gene ends were 5 bases for V and 11 bases for J; bases not matched to a gene: 14. The DNA for the CDR3 is TGTGCCAGCTCATCTACGACAGGGTCTGAAGAGAAACTGTTTTTT. Amino acids: CASSSTTGSEEKLFF.

J is TRBJ2-7 and V is TRBV11-2; unclear D gene. The germline V gene has CDR1 SGHAT and CDR2 FQNNGV. Deletions cut 5 bases from V and 7 bases from J, with 12 bases between. The CDR3 contains 12 residues. CDR3 loop: CASSLTRLEQYF. The CDR3 DNA reads TGTGCCAGCAGCCTAACTCGTTTGGAGCAGTACTTC.

This sequence joins TRBV28 and TRBJ1-5, with D unresolved. Trimming pared 3 bases from V and 5 bases from J, leaving 11 bases between. This CDR3 contains 14 residues. CDR1 is MDHEN and CDR2 is SYDVKM in the germline V gene. The chain's CDR3 is CASSFRREDQPQHF. CDR3 DNA sequence: TGTGCCAGCAGTTTCAGGAGAGAAGATCAGCCCCAGCATTTT.

The chain combines TRBV11-1 with TRBJ2-7; possible D gene TRBD2, 5 bases. Deletions cut 1 base from V and 0 bases from J, with 7 bases between. CDR3 length equals 14 residues. Germline CDR1 reads SGHAT; CDR2 reads FQDESV (reference sequence). The CDR3 region has the DNA TGTGCCAGCAGCTTAGTGGGGAGCTCCTACGAGCAGTACTTC. Translation: CASSLVGSSYEQYF.

The rearrangement links TRBV27 to TRBJ2-1, with 12 bases matching TRBD2. The CDR3 is made up of 15 amino acids. Trimming at V came to 5 bases and at J to 7 bases, leaving 6 bases not matched to a gene. The V gene's germline CDR1 is MNHEY and CDR2 SMNVEV (reference sequence). The CDR3 DNA follows: TGTGCCAGCAGTCCCTCTAGCGGGAGGGCTAATGAGCAGTTCTTC. The encoded protein is CASSPSSGRANEQFF.

This chain connects TRBV5-1 to TRBJ1-5; a possible D gene is TRBD1 (5 bases). CDR3 length: 13 residues. V lost 3 bases, J lost 4 bases, and 8 bases lay in between. Germline V gene lookup returns CDR1 SGHRS and CDR2 YFSETQ. This chain's CDR3 is CASSYGGNQPQHF. The CDR3 DNA is TGCGCCAGCAGCTATGGGGGTAATCAGCCCCAGCATTTT.

The genes are TRBV7-2 and TRBJ2-5, with 7 bases that match TRBD2. Trimming cost V 5 bases and J 5 bases; bases outside gene matches: 17. The germline gives CDR1 SGHTA, CDR2 FQGNSA. The CDR3 totals 17 residues. The CDR3 is CASSLRVGRAVSETQYF. The CDR3 nucleotides read TGTGCCAGCAGCCTTAGGGTAGGGAGGGCCGTTTCGGAGACCCAGTACTTC.

The V and J genes are TRBV28 and TRBJ1-2; D call uncertain. This CDR3 has 15 amino acids. The ends were cut back, 2 bases at V and 3 bases at J, with 13 bases in the middle. Germline values: CDR1 MDHEN, CDR2 SYDVKM. The DNA for the CDR3 is TGTGCCAGCAGTTTACCGTCGGCGGTCGACTATGGCTACACCTTC. It codes for CASSLPSAVDYGYTF.

V and J are TRBV5-6 and TRBJ1-3, with 7 bases matching TRBD1. The germline V gene has CDR1 SGHDT and CDR2 YYEEEE. V was pared by 5 bases and J by 2 bases, with 4 bases of the junction left unmatched. The length of the CDR3 is 14 residues. CDR3 nucleotide sequence: TGTGCCAGCAGTACCGGGACAGCTGGAAACACCATATATTTT. It specifies CASSTGTAGNTIYF. The full variable domain, in which reference TRBV5-6 and TRBJ1-3 provide the parts outside the CDR3, is DAGVTQSPTHLIKTRGQQVTLRCSPKSGHDTVSWYQQALGQGPQFIFQYYEEEERQRGNFPDRFSGHQFPNYSSELNVNALLLGDSALYLCASSTGTAGNTIYFGEGSWLTVV.

This chain links TRBV28 with TRBJ1-2; tentative D call: TRBD1 (6 bases). There are 15 residues in the CDR3. V lost 6 bases and J lost 5, with 19 bases in between. Germline lookup yields CDR1 MDHEN and CDR2 SYDVKM. The CDR3 is CASSYYSRGGYGYTF. The CDR3 region has the DNA TGTGCCAGCAGCTACTACAGCAGGGGCGGTTATGGCTACACCTTC.

The J gene is TRBJ2-5, the V gene TRBV5-1, with 8 bases aligning to TRBD1. V lost 7 bases to trimming and J lost 5 bases; unmatched junction nucleotides: 4. The germline V gene encodes CDR1 SGHRS and CDR2 YFSETQ. CDR3 size: 12 residues. The CDR3 protein is CASSRTGETQYF. The DNA of the CDR3 is TGCGCCAGCTCTAGGACAGGGGAGACCCAGTACTTC.

The chain combines TRBV28 with TRBJ1-1; D not resolved. Trimming removed 3 bases at V and 8 bases at J, with 7 bases between. CDR3 length: 11 residues. Germline assignment: CDR1 MDHEN and CDR2 SYDVKM. This CDR3 is CASSFDAEAFF. DNA for the CDR3: TGTGCCAGCAGTTTCGACGCGGAAGCTTTCTTT.

The rearrangement links TRBV25-1 to TRBJ2-1; 9 positions match TRBD1. From germline, CDR1 is MGHDK and CDR2 SYGVNS. The V gene end was trimmed by 4 bases and the J gene end by 2 bases; junction bases not matched to a gene: 3. This CDR3 spans 15 amino acids. The CDR3 loop is CASSGRDRAYNEQFF. For the CDR3, the DNA is TGTGCCAGCAGTGGCCGGGACAGGGCCTACAATGAGCAGTTCTTC.